The clone carrying this TCR beta chain was observed a single time. What it binds is unknown. The source of the sample is a study of T cell clones after liver transplantation. Study-level findings and limits: Rather than being deleted, graft donor-reactive T cells may have moved into the graft.

Using immunoSEQ multiplex PCR, the repertoire was profiled, and TCRdb retains in-frame clones only, with some absent. The table lists about 74,000 clones, roughly 80% of them singletons. The J segment lost 13 bases and the V segment lost 8 bases, leaving 14 bases of the junction unmatched. The CDR3 runs 13 residues. The germline gives CDR1 MDHEN, CDR2 SYDVKM. This sequence was found in a human donor who received a liver transplant. Sequencing was performed on CD4+ T cells from blood, taken before liver transplant. The rearrangement links TRBV28 to TRBJ1-2, with 9 bases identical to TRBD1. CDR3 coding DNA: TGTGCCAGCGAACCTCCGGGACAGGGAAGGATCACCTTC. This codes for CASEPPGQGRITF.